These T cell receptor beta chains were read from a single sample in a study of cytomegalovirus exposure and HLA in healthy donors. Only in-frame clones appear in the TCRdb table, and some are missing; sequencing was by immunoSEQ multiplex PCR. The repertoire holds roughly 80,000 clones, 60% to 85% seen once, with 0.8% to 1.1% in the top ten. Source material: PBMCs. The receptor source for this set is a male donor in good health and CMV-seronegative. Both conserved end residues are part of each CDR3. Fields, in order: clone size, J gene, D gene, V gene, CDR3 length, CDR3 DNA, CDR3 protein. The D gene is left open where the match is weak. For some rows the clone size is stated as once, few or many, or as a class when expanded; others skip it.

size: -
J: TRBJ2-2
D: -
V: TRBV19
length: 18
DNA: TGTGCCAGTAGCCCCCTCGCCCCCGGGACACCTACCTGGAGGGAGCTGTTTTTT
CDR3: CASSPLAPGTPTWRELFF

size: -
J: TRBJ1-1
D: TRBD1
V: TRBV5-1
length: 15
DNA: TGCGCCAGCAGCCTGCGGACAGGCCAGGGGACTGAAGCTTTCTTT
CDR3: CASSLRTGQGTEAFF

size: -
J: TRBJ2-5
D: TRBD1
V: TRBV27
length: 15
DNA: TGTGCCAGCAGTTTAGCGGGACAGGGGGCGCGTGAGCAGTACTTC
CDR3: CASSLAGQGAREQYF

size: once
J: TRBJ1-2
D: -
V: TRBV6-1
length: 12
DNA: TGTGCCAGCAGTGATCTTACACATGGCTACACCTTC
CDR3: CASSDLTHGYTF

size: -
J: TRBJ2-1
D: TRBD2
V: TRBV5-5
length: 13
DNA: TGTGCCAGCAGCCTGCCCCGAGCGGGAGAGCAGTTCTTC
CDR3: CASSLPRAGEQFF

size: once
J: TRBJ2-3
D: -
V: TRBV19
length: 16
DNA: TGTGCCAGTAGGAACCGAGGCGGGGCTAGCACAGATACGCAGTATTTT
CDR3: CASRNRGGASTDTQYF

size: -
J: TRBJ1-3
D: -
V: TRBV5-6
length: 14
DNA: TGTGCCAGCAGTCCCGGGACAACTAGAAACACCATATATTTT
CDR3: CASSPGTTRNTIYF

size: -
J: TRBJ2-7
D: TRBD1
V: TRBV5-4
length: 16
DNA: TGTGCCAGCAGCTTCACCCCGGGACAGGAGACCTACGAGCAGTACTTC
CDR3: CASSFTPGQETYEQYF

size: few
J: TRBJ1-5
D: TRBD1
V: TRBV6-5
length: 13
DNA: TGTGCCAGCAGTTTGGACAGGGGGCAGCCCCAGCATTTT
CDR3: CASSLDRGQPQHF

size: -
J: TRBJ2-3
D: TRBD1
V: TRBV5-1
length: 16
DNA: TGCGTCAGCAGCTTGGCCGGGACAGGGGTGACAGATACGCAGTATTTT
CDR3: CVSSLAGTGVTDTQYF

size: -
J: TRBJ1-2
D: TRBD1
V: TRBV7-9
length: 14
DNA: TGTGCCAGCAGTTCCGGGACAGGGGACTATGGCTACACCTTC
CDR3: CASSSGTGDYGYTF

size: few
J: TRBJ2-3
D: TRBD2
V: TRBV9
length: 16
DNA: TGTGCCAGCAGCGTAGATTCTAAGGGGACTAGAGATACGCAGTATTTT
CDR3: CASSVDSKGTRDTQYF

size: -
J: TRBJ1-1
D: -
V: TRBV12-1
length: 17
DNA: TGTGCCAGCAGCCCCTCCCTGTCCGGACAATTGAACACTGAAGCTTTCTTT
CDR3: CASSPSLSGQLNTEAFF

size: -
J: TRBJ1-5
D: -
V: TRBV28
length: 12
DNA: TGTGCCATCCGGGGTCTTAATCAGCCCCAGCATTTT
CDR3: CAIRGLNQPQHF

size: -
J: TRBJ2-5
D: TRBD2
V: TRBV7-7
length: 18
DNA: TGTGCTAGCAGCGCGCGGGCCTGGGGAGGGCGCTTGGCAGAGACCCAGTACTTC
CDR3: CASSARAWGGRLAETQYF

size: -
J: TRBJ2-5
D: -
V: TRBV30
length: 12
DNA: TGTGCCTGGAGTTCAGGGAGGGAGACCCAGTACTTC
CDR3: CAWSSGRETQYF

size: -
J: TRBJ1-4
D: TRBD1
V: TRBV10-2
length: 15
DNA: TGCGCCAGCACCGGGGACAGTGCAACTAATGAAAAACTGTTTTTT
CDR3: CASTGDSATNEKLFF

size: -
J: TRBJ2-5
D: TRBD2
V: TRBV6-1
length: 16
DNA: TGTGCCAGCAGTAAAGGGACTAGCGGGGGGAGGGAGACCCAGTACTTC
CDR3: CASSKGTSGGRETQYF

size: -
J: TRBJ1-5
D: TRBD1
V: TRBV15
length: 15
DNA: TGTGCCACCAGCGGGGGACAGGGCGACAATCAGCCCCAGCATTTT
CDR3: CATSGGQGDNQPQHF

size: few
J: TRBJ1-4
D: TRBD1
V: TRBV30
length: 15
DNA: TGTGCCTGGAGTGTACAGGTGACAGGGGGGGGAAAACTGTTTTTT
CDR3: CAWSVQVTGGGKLFF

size: -
J: TRBJ2-1
D: -
V: TRBV2
length: 15
DNA: TGTGCCAGCAGTGGGGCCAGGGGAGGGTACAATGAGCAGTTCTTC
CDR3: CASSGARGGYNEQFF

size: -
J: TRBJ2-3
D: TRBD2
V: TRBV5-1
length: 16
DNA: TGCGCCAGCAGCTTGGAGGGACTAGCTAGCACAGATACGCAGTATTTT
CDR3: CASSLEGLASTDTQYF

size: once
J: TRBJ2-7
D: -
V: TRBV6-1
length: 13
DNA: TGTGCCAGCAGTCCCAACGGGGGCTACGAGCAGTACTTC
CDR3: CASSPNGGYEQYF

size: -
J: TRBJ2-3
D: TRBD1
V: TRBV5-1
length: 14
DNA: TGCGCCAGCGGACAGGGTCAGAGCACAGATACGCAGTATTTT
CDR3: CASGQGQSTDTQYF

size: -
J: TRBJ2-1
D: -
V: TRBV5-6
length: 13
DNA: TGTGCCAGCAGCTTCGCCGAGGGCGTAGAGCAGTTCTTC
CDR3: CASSFAEGVEQFF

size: -
J: TRBJ2-7
D: -
V: TRBV5-1
length: 13
DNA: TGCGCCAGCAGCACCACTGGTTCTAGGGAGCAGTACTTC
CDR3: CASSTTGSREQYF

size: few
J: TRBJ1-5
D: -
V: TRBV28
length: 14
DNA: TGTGCCAGCAGTTCCATAGATAGCAATCAGCCCCAGCATTTT
CDR3: CASSSIDSNQPQHF

size: -
J: TRBJ2-3
D: TRBD2
V: TRBV29-1
length: 14
DNA: TGCAGCGTTGGCGGTATGCGGGGGATAGATACGCAGTATTTT
CDR3: CSVGGMRGIDTQYF

size: -
J: TRBJ2-3
D: TRBD2
V: TRBV18
length: 17
DNA: TGTGCCAGCTCACCAAGTGCCTTGGCTAGCGGGCCAGATACGCAGTATTTT
CDR3: CASSPSALASGPDTQYF

size: -
J: TRBJ1-2
D: -
V: TRBV19
length: 11
DNA: TGTGCCAGTAGTATCGGGAGAGGCTACACCTTC
CDR3: CASSIGRGYTF

size: once
J: TRBJ2-5
D: TRBD1
V: TRBV6-5
length: 12
DNA: TGTGCCAGCGCCGCAGTCAGGGGGTCCCAGTACTTC
CDR3: CASAAVRGSQYF

size: -
J: TRBJ2-7
D: -
V: TRBV29-1
length: 15
DNA: TGCAGCGTGGGAACAGGGTTTTCAAACGCCTACGAGCAGTACTTC
CDR3: CSVGTGFSNAYEQYF

size: -
J: TRBJ2-5
D: -
V: TRBV10-1
length: 13
DNA: TGCGCCAGCAGTGAGACTTACCAAGAGACCCAGTACTTC
CDR3: CASSETYQETQYF

size: -
J: TRBJ1-2
D: TRBD1
V: TRBV27
length: 14
DNA: TGTGCCAGCAGCTACAGGGGGGCAAACTATGGCTACACCTTC
CDR3: CASSYRGANYGYTF

size: -
J: TRBJ1-2
D: TRBD1
V: TRBV19
length: 14
DNA: TGTGCCAGTAGTAACCCGGGACAGGACTATGGCTACACCTTC
CDR3: CASSNPGQDYGYTF

size: -
J: TRBJ2-3
D: TRBD2
V: TRBV27
length: 15
DNA: TGTGCCAGCAGTTGGGAGCCCGGGGGGACAGATACGCAGTATTTT
CDR3: CASSWEPGGTDTQYF

size: -
J: TRBJ1-3
D: -
V: TRBV5-6
length: 14
DNA: TGTGCCAGCAGCTTGGGGTCCTTTGAGAACACCATATATTTT
CDR3: CASSLGSFENTIYF

size: -
J: TRBJ1-1
D: TRBD1
V: TRBV9
length: 14
DNA: TGTGCCAGCAGCTTAACAGGGGGCGAAACTGAAGCTTTCTTT
CDR3: CASSLTGGETEAFF

size: -
J: TRBJ1-3
D: -
V: TRBV6-6
length: 15
DNA: TGTGCCAGCAACCTACTCCCCGAGGCTGGAAACACCATATATTTT
CDR3: CASNLLPEAGNTIYF

size: -
J: TRBJ2-2
D: TRBD2
V: TRBV29-1
length: 14
DNA: TGCAGCGTGATTGGACTAGCTGGGGTCGGGGAGCTGTTTTTT
CDR3: CSVIGLAGVGELFF

size: -
J: TRBJ2-5
D: TRBD1
V: TRBV2
length: 14
DNA: TGTGCCAGCAGTGAGCGGACAGGGGACCTGACCCAGTACTTC
CDR3: CASSERTGDLTQYF

size: -
J: TRBJ1-5
D: -
V: TRBV6-5
length: 14
DNA: TGTGCCAGCAGTGGACAAAGGGTGGGTCAGCCCCAGCATTTT
CDR3: CASSGQRVGQPQHF

size: -
J: TRBJ1-1
D: -
V: TRBV7-9
length: 13
DNA: TGTGCCAGCAGCTTAGAGGGGAGGGAGCGAGCTTTCTTT
CDR3: CASSLEGRERAFF

size: few
J: TRBJ2-1
D: TRBD1
V: TRBV7-8
length: 16
DNA: TGTGCCAGCAGATTGCAGGACAGGGAAATCATAAATGAGCAGTTCTTC
CDR3: CASRLQDREIINEQFF

size: -
J: TRBJ1-1
D: TRBD1
V: TRBV7-9
length: 15
DNA: TGTGCCAGCAGCCCCGGACAGGGGCTGAACACTGAAGCTTTCTTT
CDR3: CASSPGQGLNTEAFF

size: -
J: TRBJ2-7
D: TRBD1
V: TRBV28
length: 18
DNA: TGTGCCAGCAGTACCCCACGCGCTGGGGACAGGGGGTCCTACGAGCAGTACTTC
CDR3: CASSTPRAGDRGSYEQYF

size: -
J: TRBJ2-5
D: TRBD2
V: TRBV5-1
length: 16
DNA: TGCGCCAGCAGCTTGGACGGGACTAGCGGAGGGGAGACCCAGTACTTC
CDR3: CASSLDGTSGGETQYF

size: -
J: TRBJ1-5
D: -
V: TRBV6-1
length: 13
DNA: TGTGCCAGCAGTGAAATCCAAGCTTCGCCCCAGCATTTT
CDR3: CASSEIQASPQHF

size: few
J: TRBJ1-1
D: -
V: TRBV27
length: 14
DNA: TGTGCCAGCAGTTTAAGTTGGGGGCCCACTGAAGCTTTCTTT
CDR3: CASSLSWGPTEAFF

size: -
J: TRBJ1-6
D: TRBD1
V: TRBV28
length: 14
DNA: TGTGCCAGCAGTTCGGGACAGGGGTTTTCACCCCTCCACTTT
CDR3: CASSSGQGFSPLHF

size: few
J: TRBJ1-5
D: -
V: TRBV2
length: 16
DNA: TGTGCCAGCAGTGATTTTGCGGGTTTCGGCAATCAGCCCCAGCATTTT
CDR3: CASSDFAGFGNQPQHF

size: few
J: TRBJ1-6
D: TRBD1
V: TRBV19
length: 16
DNA: TGTGCCAGTAGTATAAAAAGGGGGCAGGGGGTTTCACCCCTCAACTTT
CDR3: CASSIKRGQGVSPLNF

size: -
J: TRBJ1-5
D: TRBD1
V: TRBV27
length: 15
DNA: TGTGCCAGCAGGAGCTGGGACAGTGAAAATCAGCCCCAGCATTTT
CDR3: CASRSWDSENQPQHF

size: few
J: TRBJ2-1
D: TRBD1
V: TRBV5-1
length: 16
DNA: TGCGCCAGCAGCCTACCTCCGGGACAGGGCTACAATGAGCAGTTCTTC
CDR3: CASSLPPGQGYNEQFF